This is a list of T cell receptor beta chains from one sample in a study of radiotherapy plus CTLA-4 blockade in lung cancer. This table comes from immunoSEQ multiplex PCR, and its TCRdb copy is limited to in-frame clones, with some not included. The sample yields under 65,000 clones, 70% to 80% seen once. The sample here was peripheral blood, taken from a patient treated with radiotherapy plus ipilimumab. Source of these receptors: a human donor with non-small cell lung cancer who had a complete response to radiotherapy plus ipilimumab. Both conserved end residues are part of each CDR3. The D gene is left open where the match is weak. Clone size, where shown, is once, few, many, or a class for clones that have expanded.

size: -
V: TRBV10-1
D: -
J: TRBJ2-5
DNA: TGCGCCAGCAGTGAAGGGGGAGGGCCATGGGAGACCCAGTACTTC
CDR3: CASSEGGGPWETQYF

size: -
V: TRBV7-9
D: -
J: TRBJ2-1
DNA: TGTGCCAGCAGCACAGGGATTAGCTCCTACAATGAGCAGTTCTTC
CDR3: CASSTGISSYNEQFF

size: -
V: TRBV6-5
D: TRBD1
J: TRBJ1-1
DNA: TGTGCCAGCAGGCTGGGACAGGGGTGGACTGAAGCTTTCTTT
CDR3: CASRLGQGWTEAFF

size: -
V: TRBV5-5
D: -
J: TRBJ1-1
DNA: TGTGCCAGCAGCCGGGAGCTGGGCACTGAAGCTTTCTTT
CDR3: CASSRELGTEAFF

size: -
V: TRBV11-3
D: -
J: TRBJ2-5
DNA: TGTGCCAGCAGCCTGACAGGGAGGTACGATGAGACCCAGTACTTC
CDR3: CASSLTGRYDETQYF

size: few
V: TRBV7-7
D: TRBD2
J: TRBJ2-3
DNA: TGTGCTAGCAGTCCGACTAGCGGGAGCACAGATACGCAGTATTTT
CDR3: CASSPTSGSTDTQYF

size: -
V: TRBV7-9
D: TRBD1
J: TRBJ2-1
DNA: TGTGCCAGCAGCTTAAAGGGACAGGGGGCCGATGAGCAGTTCTTC
CDR3: CASSLKGQGADEQFF

size: -
V: TRBV5-1
D: -
J: TRBJ2-3
DNA: TGCGCCAGCAGCTTGGGGGGGCCGTCAGATACGCAGTATTTT
CDR3: CASSLGGPSDTQYF

size: -
V: TRBV29-1
D: -
J: TRBJ1-4
DNA: TGCAGCGTTCTCCGCGACAGCAGTGAAAAATTGTTTTTT
CDR3: CSVLRDSSEKLFF

size: -
V: TRBV10-3
D: TRBD2
J: TRBJ2-5
DNA: TGTGCCATCAGTGAGGAACTAGCGGTCGAGACCCAGTACTTC
CDR3: CAISEELAVETQYF

size: once
V: TRBV4-3
D: -
J: TRBJ2-1
DNA: TGCGCCAGCAGCTTTACCTACTCCTACAATGAGCAGTTCTTC
CDR3: CASSFTYSYNEQFF

size: -
V: TRBV27
D: -
J: TRBJ1-2
DNA: TGTGCCAGCAGTAGACGCCCCGAAGGGGTCCTCGGCTACACCTTC
CDR3: CASSRRPEGVLGYTF

size: -
V: TRBV30
D: -
J: TRBJ1-5
DNA: TGTGCCTGGAGTTCTACCCAGTTAGCCGGGGATCAGCCCCAGCATTTT
CDR3: CAWSSTQLAGDQPQHF

size: -
V: TRBV18
D: -
J: TRBJ1-1
DNA: TGTGCCAGCTCACCTATGAGGGTGCGCACTGAAGCTTTCTTT
CDR3: CASSPMRVRTEAFF

size: -
V: TRBV28
D: -
J: TRBJ2-7
DNA: TGTGCCAGCAGTTTTCACTGGGGAGGCACCCTTACTACCGAGCAGTACTTC
CDR3: CASSFHWGGTLTTEQYF

size: -
V: TRBV5-1
D: -
J: TRBJ2-2
DNA: TGCGCCAGCAGGGAGGACACCGGGGAGCTGTTTTTT
CDR3: CASREDTGELFF

size: once
V: TRBV19
D: -
J: TRBJ1-2
DNA: TGTGCCAGTAGTATAGATAAAATCCAGACAGCTAACTATGGCTACACCTTC
CDR3: CASSIDKIQTANYGYTF

size: -
V: TRBV6-6
D: TRBD1
J: TRBJ1-1
DNA: TGTGCCAGCAGTAGAGACAGGGGTAACACTGAAGCTTTCTTT
CDR3: CASSRDRGNTEAFF

size: -
V: TRBV7-2
D: -
J: TRBJ1-1
DNA: TGTGCCAGCAGCCCCTTGGTGATAACAGGGTCGCGGAACACTGAAGCTTTCTTT
CDR3: CASSPLVITGSRNTEAFF

size: -
V: TRBV6-1
D: -
J: TRBJ1-4
DNA: TGTGCCAGTGAGACCGGGGGAGGGGAAAATGAAAAACTGTTTTTT
CDR3: CASETGGGENEKLFF